The rows below give T cell receptor beta chains drawn from one sample of a study of CD8+CD57+ T cells in acquired aplastic anemia. TCRdb used MiXCR to reprocess the reads, holding one entry per CDR3 protein. The sample records over 150,000 distinct CDR3 sequences, around half being singletons. What was sequenced was sorted CD4+, CD8+, or CD8+CD57+ T cells (not recorded which) from PBMCs. Source of these receptors: a human donor with aplastic anemia. The CDR3 runs from the conserved cysteine through the conserved F or W. D genes are given only for firm matches. Not all rows give a size; the values are once, few, many and, for expanded clones, a class.

J	size	D	V	CDR3	DNA
TRBJ1-2	many	NA	TRBV7-9	CASSSMGGVYGYTF	TGTGCCAGCAGCTCCATGGGCGGGGTATATGGCTACACCTTC
TRBJ2-5	NA	NA	TRBV15	CATSRDPWGTQYF	TGTGCCACCAGCAGAGATCCCTGGGGGACCCAGTACTTC
TRBJ1-5	NA	TRBD1	TRBV7-2	CASSQGTGGNQPQHF	TGTGCCAGCAGCCAAGGGACAGGGGGCAATCAGCCCCAGCATTTT
TRBJ2-1	many	NA	TRBV4-1	CASSQIQTRQGNNEQFF	TGCGCCAGCAGCCAGATACAGACAAGGCAGGGGAACAATGAGCAGTTCTTC
TRBJ2-7	NA	NA	TRBV7-8	CASSHIGYEQYF	TGTGCCAGCAGCCACATAGGCTACGAGCAGTACTTC
TRBJ1-1	many	NA	TRBV5-1	CASLSTMNTEAFF	TGCGCCAGCCTCTCTACCATGAACACTGAAGCTTTCTTT
TRBJ1-6	NA	TRBD1	TRBV27	CASSLSGGLNSLLHF	TGTGCCAGCAGTCTGTCAGGGGGTCTAAATTCACTCCTCCACTTT
TRBJ2-7	NA	NA	TRBV5-5	CASSWNTYEQYF	TGTGCCAGCAGCTGGAATACCTACGAGCAGTACTTC
TRBJ2-1	NA	NA	TRBV20-1	CSAGTSRQFF	TGCAGTGCGGGGACATCAAGGCAGTTCTTC
TRBJ2-7	many	NA	TRBV3-1	CASSFGQRTYEQYF	TGTGCCAGCAGCTTCGGACAGCGGACCTACGAGCAGTACTTC
TRBJ2-7	many	TRBD2	TRBV7-7	CASSLSPGLAGEQYF	TGTGCTAGCAGCTTATCCCCGGGACTAGCCGGCGAGCAGTACTTC
TRBJ2-2	many	NA	TRBV7-2	CASSLGRNTGELFF	TGTGCCAGCAGCTTAGGCAGAAACACCGGGGAGCTGTTTTTT
TRBJ2-7	many	TRBD2	TRBV9	CASSKGLAGSYEQYF	TGTGCCAGCAGCAAGGGACTAGCGGGGTCCTACGAGCAGTACTTC
TRBJ2-3	few	TRBD2	TRBV14	CASSQEGAGGPTDTQYF	TGTGCCAGCAGCCAAGAGGGAGCGGGAGGGCCGACAGATACGCAGTATTTT
TRBJ2-2	many	NA	TRBV7-9	CASSFLEGTGELFF	TGTGCCAGCAGCTTTCTTGAGGGGACCGGGGAGCTGTTTTTT
TRBJ1-1	NA	TRBD1	TRBV5-1	CASSLAPQGGGTEAFF	TGCGCCAGCAGCTTGGCCCCCCAGGGGGGAGGCACTGAAGCTTTCTTT
TRBJ2-7	NA	TRBD2	TRBV6-1	CASSPPGGGGSYEQYF	TGTGCCAGCAGTCCTCCGGGCGGCGGGGGCTCCTACGAGCAGTACTTC
TRBJ1-3	few	TRBD1	TRBV2	CASRTGGDGNTIYF	TGTGCCAGCAGGACAGGGGGCGATGGAAACACCATATATTTT
TRBJ2-7	many	TRBD2	TRBV20-1	CSASDTTSGRAYEQYF	TGCAGTGCATCCGATACCACTAGCGGGAGAGCCTACGAGCAGTACTTC
TRBJ1-1	few	NA	TRBV30	CAWSSLWTVNTEAFF	TGTGCCTGGAGTTCCCTATGGACGGTGAACACTGAAGCTTTCTTT
TRBJ2-2	many	TRBD2	TRBV5-1	CASRRAGANTGELFF	TGCGCCAGCAGGCGAGCGGGGGCAAACACCGGGGAGCTGTTTTTT
TRBJ2-7	few	NA	TRBV28	CASSQTGTASYEQYF	TGTGCCAGCAGTCAAACCGGGACGGCTTCCTACGAGCAGTACTTC
TRBJ2-1	few	NA	TRBV7-9	CATSSSYNEQFF	TGTGCCACCTCAAGCTCCTACAATGAGCAGTTCTTC
TRBJ1-1	NA	NA	TRBV7-9	CASSLRLEGTEAFF	TGTGCCAGCAGCTTACGGTTGGAAGGAACTGAAGCTTTCTTT
TRBJ1-2	NA	NA	TRBV15	CATSRDAVYGYTF	TGTGCCACCAGCAGAGATGCGGTATATGGCTACACCTTC
TRBJ2-7	many	TRBD1	TRBV27	CASSSPGQGYYEQYF	TGTGCCAGCAGTTCTCCGGGACAGGGGTACTACGAGCAGTACTTC
TRBJ1-1	many	NA	TRBV12-3/TRBV12-4	CASSPGQRNTEAFF	TGTGCCAGCAGTCCAGGACAGCGGAACACTGAAGCTTTCTTT
TRBJ2-7	once	TRBD1	TRBV5-6	CASSFAGTGGSYEQYF	TGTGCCAGCAGCTTCGCGGGGACAGGAGGTTCCTACGAGCAGTACTTC
TRBJ2-3	many	TRBD2	TRBV20-1	CSAGSGRAWGDTQYF	TGCAGTGCTGGTAGCGGGAGGGCCTGGGGAGATACGCAGTATTTT
TRBJ2-2	NA	NA	TRBV2	CASSESRRNTGELFF	TGTGCCAGCAGTGAATCCAGGAGGAACACCGGGGAGCTGTTTTTT
TRBJ2-5	NA	TRBD2	TRBV24-1	CATSDRSGRGETQYF	TGTGCCACCAGTGACCGGAGCGGGAGGGGAGAGACCCAGTACTTC
TRBJ1-2	many	TRBD1	TRBV6-1	CASHGTGNNYGYTF	TGTGCCAGCCATGGGACAGGGAATAACTATGGCTACACCTTC
TRBJ2-1	few	TRBD2	TRBV6-2/TRBV6-3	CASSYSTSGTYNEQFF	TGTGCCAGCAGTTACTCGACTAGCGGGACCTACAATGAGCAGTTCTTC
TRBJ1-1	many	NA	TRBV11-3	CASSLTVTYTEAFF	TGTGCCAGCAGCTTGACAGTGACTTACACTGAAGCTTTCTTT
TRBJ2-2	many	NA	TRBV5-1	CASSFRVTGELFF	TGCGCCAGCAGCTTCAGGGTTACCGGGGAGCTGTTTTTT
TRBJ2-5	many	NA	TRBV5-1	CASSLRGVAQETQYF	TGCGCCAGCAGCTTGCGGGGAGTAGCTCAAGAGACCCAGTACTTC
TRBJ2-7	many	TRBD2	TRBV6-1	CASSQTSGTASF	TGTGCCAGCAGTCAGACTAGCGGCACCGCGAGCTTC
TRBJ2-5	many	TRBD2	TRBV10-3	CAISLAGGRETQYF	TGTGCCATCTCCCTAGCGGGAGGGAGAGAGACCCAGTACTTC
TRBJ1-2	few	TRBD1	TRBV30	CAATGSTYGYTF	TGTGCTGCGACAGGGAGCACCTATGGCTACACCTTC
TRBJ2-7	NA	TRBD1	TRBV27	CASRAGTGAYEQYF	TGTGCCAGCAGGGCCGGGACAGGGGCCTACGAGCAGTACTTC
TRBJ2-1	many	NA	TRBV7-7	CASSLSASSYNEQFF	TGTGCTAGCAGCTTAAGCGCGAGCTCCTACAATGAGCAGTTCTTC
TRBJ2-7	once	NA	TRBV7-9	CASPGDRREQYF	TGTGCCAGCCCCGGGGATCGGCGCGAGCAGTACTTC
TRBJ2-7	NA	NA	TRBV7-9	CASSLDGEYEQYF	TGTGCCAGCAGCTTAGACGGCGAGTACGAGCAGTACTTC
TRBJ2-7	many	NA	TRBV20-1	CSASGTYEQYF	TGCAGTGCTAGCGGAACCTACGAGCAGTACTTC
TRBJ2-1	many	NA	TRBV9	CASSVGGQRSYNEQFF	TGTGCCAGCAGCGTAGGGGGACAAAGGTCCTACAATGAGCAGTTCTTC
TRBJ1-5	many	NA	TRBV6-1	CASSPEGVLVNQPQHF	TGTGCCAGCAGTCCGGAGGGGGTGTTGGTCAATCAGCCCCAGCATTTT
TRBJ2-7	many	TRBD2	TRBV5-1	CASSGLAGRYEQYF	TGCGCCAGCAGCGGACTAGCGGGACGCTACGAGCAGTACTTC
TRBJ2-5	NA	TRBD1	TRBV24-1	CATSDPGQGLGETQYF	TGTGCCACCAGTGACCCGGGACAGGGGTTGGGGGAGACCCAGTACTTC
TRBJ1-1	many	NA	TRBV25-1	CASSVLMNTEAFF	TGTGCCAGCAGTGTACTCATGAACACTGAAGCTTTCTTT
TRBJ2-2	NA	NA	TRBV9	CASSPPGVVGGELFF	TGTGCCAGCAGCCCACCGGGGGTAGTTGGCGGGGAGCTGTTTTTT
TRBJ1-2	NA	NA	TRBV10-3	CAISDLGRDSNYGYTF	TGTGCCATCAGTGATCTGGGCCGGGACTCGAACTATGGCTACACCTTC
TRBJ2-7	few	TRBD1	TRBV28	CASSGVGQGHPYEQYF	TGTGCCAGCAGTGGGGTCGGACAGGGTCACCCCTACGAGCAGTACTTC
TRBJ2-7	once	NA	TRBV19	CASSLGAGTPRAEQYF	TGTGCCAGTAGTCTCGGGGCAGGGACGCCTCGGGCCGAGCAGTACTTC
TRBJ2-3	few	TRBD1	TRBV3-1	CASSLRQGKTDTQYF	TGTGCCAGCAGCCTCAGACAGGGGAAGACAGATACGCAGTATTTT
TRBJ2-2	NA	TRBD2	TRBV9	CASSPRLAGELGGELFF	TGTGCCAGCAGCCCCCGACTAGCGGGAGAATTGGGCGGGGAGCTGTTTTTT
TRBJ1-2	NA	NA	TRBV7-9	CASSFPGQDYGYTF	TGTGCCAGCAGCTTCCCGGGACAAGACTATGGCTACACCTTC
TRBJ1-1	many	TRBD1	TRBV20-1	CSARGQGVSGEAFF	TGCAGTGCTAGAGGGCAGGGGGTCAGCGGTGAAGCTTTCTTT